This is a list of T cell receptor beta chains from one sample in a study of CD8+ T cells in alopecia areata. The protocol was immunoSEQ multiplex PCR, while the TCRdb copy is restricted to in-frame clones and leaves out a portion. The sample carries about 220,000 clones, roughly 56% recorded once. The specimen comprised CD4+ T cells sorted from blood, sampled at week 4, from a patient treated with tofacitinib. The receptors stem from a human donor with alopecia areata. Both conserved end residues are part of each CDR3. The D gene is left open where the match is weak. A row's size may be missing; if present it is once, few, many or a size class.

V: TRBV18; size: .; J: TRBJ1-6; D: .; CDR3: CASSPGGSRNSPLHF; DNA: TGTGCCAGCTCACCAGGAGGGTCTCGGAATTCACCCCTCCACTTT
V: TRBV7-2; size: .; J: TRBJ2-1; D: .; CDR3: CASTSGVGKSYNEQFF; DNA: TGTGCCAGCACCTCAGGGGTGGGGAAGTCCTACAATGAGCAGTTCTTC
V: TRBV30; size: .; J: TRBJ1-6; D: TRBD1; CDR3: CAWSLDRESPLHF; DNA: TGTGCCTGGAGCTTAGACAGGGAATCACCCCTCCACTTT
V: TRBV7-2; size: .; J: TRBJ2-7; D: .; CDR3: CASSEGGYEQYF; DNA: TGTGCCAGCAGTGAGGGGGGGTACGAGCAGTACTTC
V: TRBV5-1; size: .; J: TRBJ1-1; D: .; CDR3: CASSFGGFDTEAFF; DNA: TGCGCCAGCAGCTTTGGCGGTTTTGACACTGAAGCTTTCTTT
V: TRBV29-1; size: .; J: TRBJ2-1; D: TRBD2; CDR3: CIAKERGGDNEQFF; DNA: TGCATCGCAAAAGAGCGGGGGGGAGACAATGAGCAGTTCTTC
V: TRBV2; size: .; J: TRBJ2-2; D: .; CDR3: CATGGQSNTGELFF; DNA: TGTGCCACTGGGGGACAATCGAACACCGGGGAGCTGTTTTTT
V: TRBV23-1; size: .; J: TRBJ2-7; D: .; CDR3: CASSQPPEAHRSSYEQYF; DNA: TGCGCCAGCAGTCAACCCCCAGAAGCCCACAGGAGCTCCTACGAGCAGTACTTC
V: TRBV15; size: .; J: TRBJ1-2; D: .; CDR3: CATSREGTSYYGYTF; DNA: TGTGCCACCAGCAGAGAAGGGACGTCGTACTATGGCTACACCTTC
V: TRBV19; size: few; J: TRBJ2-3; D: .; CDR3: CASRSGGANTDTQYF; DNA: TGTGCCAGTAGATCCGGCGGGGCCAACACAGATACGCAGTATTTT
V: TRBV5-1; size: .; J: TRBJ2-3; D: .; CDR3: CASSLEKRVTDTQYF; DNA: TGCGCCAGCAGCTTGGAGAAGCGGGTCACAGATACGCAGTATTTT
V: TRBV15; size: once; J: TRBJ2-6; D: TRBD1; CDR3: CATSRARDRGRLFSGANVLTF; DNA: TGTGCCACCAGCAGAGCCCGGGACAGGGGGCGCTTGTTCTCTGGGGCCAACGTCCTGACTTTC
V: TRBV5-1; size: .; J: TRBJ1-6; D: .; CDR3: CASRTGKETSPLHF; DNA: TGCGCCAGCAGAACGGGCAAGGAGACTTCACCCCTCCACTTT
V: TRBV30; size: .; J: TRBJ1-3; D: .; CDR3: CAWSVTGNTIYF; DNA: TGTGCCTGGTCGGTAACTGGAAACACCATATATTTT
V: TRBV29-1; size: few; J: TRBJ2-2; D: TRBD1; CDR3: CSAKASGTDTGELFF; DNA: TGCAGCGCAAAAGCGTCCGGGACAGACACCGGGGAGCTGTTTTTT
V: TRBV2; size: .; J: TRBJ1-5; D: TRBD1; CDR3: CASSEGQNQPQHF; DNA: TGTGCCAGCAGTGAGGGACAGAATCAGCCCCAGCATTTT
V: TRBV29-1; size: .; J: TRBJ2-1; D: .; CDR3: CSVVMPATYNEQFF; DNA: TGCAGCGTTGTTATGCCAGCGACATACAATGAGCAGTTCTTC
V: TRBV6-6; size: few; J: TRBJ1-2; D: TRBD1; CDR3: CASSQDRHSGYTF; DNA: TGTGCCAGCAGTCAGGACAGGCATTCTGGCTACACCTTC
V: TRBV9; size: once; J: TRBJ2-6; D: .; CDR3: CASSVGTRQGSGANVLTF; DNA: TGTGCCAGCAGCGTGGGGACTCGCCAAGGCTCTGGGGCCAACGTCCTGACTTTC
V: TRBV7-2; size: .; J: TRBJ2-5; D: .; CDR3: CASSPTGRSQYF; DNA: TGTGCCAGCAGCCCAACGGGTCGGTCCCAGTACTTC
V: TRBV15; size: .; J: TRBJ1-5; D: TRBD1; CDR3: CATSRYPATGVQPQHF; DNA: TGTGCCACCAGCAGGTACCCGGCGACAGGGGTTCAGCCCCAGCATTTT
V: TRBV29-1; size: .; J: TRBJ1-2; D: TRBD1; CDR3: CSVEGGDSGYTF; DNA: TGCAGCGTTGAAGGGGGGGACAGCGGCTACACCTTC
V: TRBV29-1; size: few; J: TRBJ2-3; D: TRBD2; CDR3: CSVGVSGGTRTDTQYF; DNA: TGCAGCGTTGGGGTTAGCGGGGGGACGCGCACAGATACGCAGTATTTT
V: TRBV7-9; size: .; J: TRBJ1-6; D: TRBD1; CDR3: CASSRGQENSPLHF; DNA: TGTGCCAGCAGCCGCGGACAGGAAAATTCACCCCTCCACTTT
V: TRBV7-2; size: .; J: TRBJ1-2; D: .; CDR3: CASSLALRAGYTF; DNA: TGTGCCAGCAGCTTAGCGCTCCGAGCTGGCTACACCTTC
V: TRBV29-1; size: .; J: TRBJ1-2; D: .; CDR3: CSTSADYGYTF; DNA: TGCAGCACCTCGGCTGACTATGGCTACACCTTC
V: TRBV4-1; size: few; J: TRBJ1-5; D: TRBD1; CDR3: CASSQPDREGQPQHF; DNA: TGCGCCAGCAGCCAGCCCGACAGGGAGGGACAGCCCCAGCATTTT
V: TRBV27; size: many; J: TRBJ2-7; D: TRBD2; CDR3: CASSRAGTSYEQYF; DNA: TGTGCCAGCAGTAGAGCCGGGACTAGCTACGAGCAGTACTTC
V: TRBV5-1; size: .; J: TRBJ2-7; D: .; CDR3: CASSSEVGFYEQYF; DNA: TGCGCCAGCAGCTCGGAGGTAGGGTTCTACGAGCAGTACTTC
V: TRBV27; size: .; J: TRBJ1-5; D: TRBD1; CDR3: CASKTGADQPQHF; DNA: TGTGCCAGTAAAACAGGGGCCGATCAGCCCCAGCATTTT
V: TRBV29-1; size: few; J: TRBJ2-3; D: TRBD1; CDR3: CSVSTDRGADTQYF; DNA: TGCAGCGTTTCAACGGACAGGGGCGCAGATACGCAGTATTTT
V: TRBV7-2; size: many; J: TRBJ2-7; D: .; CDR3: CASSLYPRETYEQYF; DNA: TGTGCCAGCAGCTTATACCCTAGGGAAACCTACGAGCAGTACTTC
V: TRBV9; size: .; J: TRBJ1-5; D: TRBD1; CDR3: CASSVGPGTGPNQPQHF; DNA: TGTGCCAGCAGCGTAGGGCCCGGGACAGGACCCAATCAGCCCCAGCATTTT
V: TRBV29-1; size: few; J: TRBJ2-1; D: TRBD2; CDR3: CSVGASGGRSSYNEQFF; DNA: TGCAGCGTTGGCGCTAGCGGGGGCAGGAGCTCCTACAATGAGCAGTTCTTC
V: TRBV7-2; size: .; J: TRBJ2-3; D: TRBD2; CDR3: CASSPGLAGPTDTQYF; DNA: TGTGCCAGCAGCCCGGGACTAGCGGGGCCCACAGATACGCAGTATTTT
V: TRBV5-1; size: .; J: TRBJ1-6; D: TRBD1; CDR3: CASSTGQGSGSPLHF; DNA: TGCGCCAGCAGCACCGGACAGGGTTCAGGTTCACCCCTCCACTTT
V: TRBV5-6; size: .; J: TRBJ1-2; D: TRBD1; CDR3: CASSLTGGEVGGYTF; DNA: TGTGCCAGCAGCTTGACAGGGGGCGAAGTAGGAGGCTACACCTTC
V: TRBV30; size: .; J: TRBJ1-4; D: .; CDR3: CAWSPKNPGQEKLFF; DNA: TGTGCCTGGAGTCCTAAGAATCCTGGCCAAGAAAAACTGTTTTTT
V: TRBV7-9; size: .; J: TRBJ2-7; D: .; CDR3: CASSSPPGYEQYF; DNA: TGTGCCAGCAGCTCCCCACCCGGTTACGAGCAGTACTTC
V: TRBV6-1; size: .; J: TRBJ2-5; D: .; CDR3: CASSPQRTWGETQYF; DNA: TGTGCCAGCAGTCCACAGAGGACCTGGGGAGAGACCCAGTACTTC
V: TRBV18; size: .; J: TRBJ2-6; D: .; CDR3: CASSPGAGANVLTF; DNA: TGTGCCAGCTCACCAGGGGCTGGGGCCAACGTCCTGACTTTC
V: TRBV18; size: few; J: TRBJ2-3; D: TRBD1; CDR3: CASSPGQGAGDTQYF; DNA: TGTGCCAGCTCACCTGGACAGGGGGCTGGTGATACGCAGTATTTT
V: TRBV30; size: .; J: TRBJ2-6; D: TRBD1; CDR3: CAWLGTGPRSGANVLTF; DNA: TGTGCCTGGCTGGGGACAGGGCCCCGCTCTGGGGCCAACGTCCTGACTTTC
V: TRBV18; size: .; J: TRBJ2-1; D: .; CDR3: CASSPGGKPYNEQFF; DNA: TGTGCCAGCTCACCAGGGGGGAAACCATACAATGAGCAGTTCTTC
V: TRBV10-3; size: .; J: TRBJ2-2; D: TRBD2; CDR3: CAISKTSGEDTGELFF; DNA: TGTGCCATCAGCAAAACTAGCGGGGAGGACACCGGGGAGCTGTTTTTT
V: TRBV30; size: .; J: TRBJ1-3; D: TRBD1; CDR3: CAWRRDRGRMVFSGNTIYF; DNA: TGTGCCTGGAGGAGAGACAGGGGGCGCATGGTCTTCTCTGGAAACACCATATATTTT
V: TRBV6-6; size: .; J: TRBJ2-5; D: .; CDR3: CASSYRDQETQYF; DNA: TGTGCCAGCAGTTACAGGGATCAAGAGACCCAGTACTTC
V: TRBV14; size: few; J: TRBJ2-7; D: .; CDR3: CASSQNGYEQYF; DNA: TGTGCCAGCAGCCAAAACGGCTACGAGCAGTACTTC
V: TRBV25-1; size: .; J: TRBJ2-7; D: .; CDR3: CASSEGGQPYEQYF; DNA: TGTGCCAGCAGTGAAGGGGGTCAGCCCTACGAGCAGTACTTC
V: TRBV20-1; size: few; J: TRBJ1-1; D: .; CDR3: CSASLDGEAFF; DNA: TGCAGTGCTAGTTTGGATGGCGAAGCTTTCTTT
V: TRBV5-6; size: .; J: TRBJ2-5; D: .; CDR3: CASSPGAQAVETQYF; DNA: TGTGCCAGCAGCCCGGGCGCCCAGGCGGTGGAGACCCAGTACTTC
V: TRBV2; size: once; J: TRBJ1-1; D: .; CDR3: CARAKGGAGEAFF; DNA: TGTGCCAGGGCTAAGGGGGGGGCCGGTGAAGCTTTCTTT
V: TRBV11-3; size: few; J: TRBJ2-5; D: .; CDR3: CASSILGQETQYF; DNA: TGTGCCAGCAGCATCTTGGGGCAAGAGACCCAGTACTTC
V: TRBV30; size: .; J: TRBJ1-6; D: .; CDR3: CAWSVRRQQNSPLHF; DNA: TGTGCCTGGAGTGTACGGCGGCAGCAGAATTCACCCCTCCACTTT
V: TRBV29-1; size: .; J: TRBJ1-1; D: .; CDR3: CSVGGRTNTEAFF; DNA: TGCAGCGTTGGGGGCAGGACGAACACTGAAGCTTTCTTT
V: TRBV5-1; size: few; J: TRBJ1-1; D: .; CDR3: CASSLAKNTEAFF; DNA: TGCGCCAGCAGCTTGGCAAAGAACACTGAAGCTTTCTTT
V: TRBV27; size: many; J: TRBJ2-1; D: TRBD1; CDR3: CASSLDKDRTYNEQFF; DNA: TGTGCCAGCAGTTTAGATAAGGACAGGACATACAATGAGCAGTTCTTC
V: TRBV29-1; size: few; J: TRBJ1-1; D: .; CDR3: CSARSRTAAEAFF; DNA: TGCAGCGCCCGATCTCGTACCGCGGCTGAAGCTTTCTTT